A single sample is the source of the 2 T cell receptor beta chains below, sequenced in a study of PD-1 blockade in mismatch repair-deficient tumors. TCRdb's table, derived via immunoSEQ multiplex PCR, lists solely in-frame clones and lacks some. This table has around 50,000 clones, more than 75% appearing once. The starting material was peripheral blood, obtained 4 weeks after starting pembrolizumab. These TCRs come from an adult with mismatch repair-deficient cancer.

This sequence joins TRBV7-9 and TRBJ2-5; 13 nucleotides match TRBD2. The junction had 7 bases not matched to a gene; V was cut back by 1 base and J by 2 bases. This CDR3 is 18 amino acids long. CDR1 SEHNR and CDR2 FQNEAQ come from the germline V gene (reference sequence). This CDR3 is CASSLGTSGSGGQETQYF. The CDR3 coding sequence is TGTGCCAGCAGCTTAGGGACTAGCGGGAGTGGAGGGCAAGAGACCCAGTACTTC.

V gene TRBV19 combines with J gene TRBJ1-4; the match to TRBD1 covers 7 bases. CDR3 length equals 14 residues. Germline trimming cut 6 bases from V and 6 bases from J; bases unmatched to any gene: 7. Germline V gene lookup returns CDR1 LNHDA and CDR2 SQIVND (reference sequence). CDR3 amino acids: CASSHEGADEKLFF. For the CDR3, the DNA is TGTGCCAGTAGCCACGAGGGGGCGGATGAAAAACTGTTTTTT.